The 5 T cell receptor beta chains below all came from one sample that was sequenced in a study of blood T cell repertoires in COVID-19. Data came from immunoSEQ multiplex PCR; TCRdb stores just in-frame clones and leaves some out. The sample contains more than 200,000 clones, roughly 80% of which appear only once. Sequenced: peripheral blood. The source of these receptors is a woman of 80 years or more with acute or convalescent COVID-19.

This clone was found once. The CDR3 region is CASSLDGTGGGNEQYF. CDR3 sequence (DNA): TGTGCCAGCAGCTTAGACGGGACAGGGGGAGGCAACGAGCAGTACTTC. The rearrangement joins TRBV7-2 to TRBJ2-7; TRBD1 matches at 11 bases. Trimming cost V 1 base and J 5 bases; bases outside gene matches: 7. CDR1 and CDR2 from the germline V gene are SGHTA and FQGNSA. This CDR3 has 16 amino acids.

The V call is TRBV3-1 (or the pseudogene TRBV3-2), the J call TRBJ2-1, with 9 bases identical to TRBD2. The CDR3 length is 16 residues. With V trimmed by 6 bases and J by 3 bases, 9 bases remained unmatched. In germline, CDR1 is LGHDT, CDR2 YNNKEL (reference sequence). The CDR3 is CASRGRTSANYNEQFF. The CDR3 DNA follows: TGTGCCAGCAGGGGTCGGACTAGCGCGAACTACAATGAGCAGTTCTTC.

The chain joins TRBV4-1 to TRBJ2-3; 8 bases are a match to TRBD2. CDR3 size: 18 residues. CDR1 and CDR2 (germline): MGHRA, YSYEKL. Germline trimming cut 1 base from V and 2 bases from J; bases unmatched to any gene: 11. The CDR3 reads CASSQASGLGDPTDTQYF. The CDR3 region has the DNA TGCGCCAGCAGCCAAGCCTCGGGACTAGGGGACCCCACAGATACGCAGTATTTT.

This chain links TRBV7-2 with TRBJ2-7, with 10 nucleotides matching TRBD1. The CDR3 runs to 15 residues. The germline V gene encodes CDR1 SGHTA and CDR2 FQGNSA. V gave up 3 bases and J gave up 3 bases; unmatched junction bases: 5. Here the CDR3 reads CASSFLGTGVYEQYF. Written as DNA, the CDR3 is TGTGCCAGCAGCTTTTTAGGGACAGGGGTCTACGAGCAGTACTTC.

J is TRBJ2-2 and V is TRBV19; tentatively, D is TRBD1 (5 bases). V lost 6 bases to trimming and J lost 6 bases, with 14 bases between them. From germline, CDR1 is LNHDA and CDR2 SQIVND (reference sequence). The CDR3 has 14 amino acids. The CDR3 DNA is TGTGCCAGTAGGTCCGGACATTCGGCCGGGGAGCTGTTTTTT. Encoded protein: CASRSGHSAGELFF.